The 5 T cell receptor beta chains presented below share a single source sample, sequenced in a study of T cells in Graves' hyperthyroidism and ophthalmopathy. Researchers took RNA transcripts and amplified the TCR beta CDR3 regions from them. An initial round of RT-PCR targeting the TCR CDR3 relied on the HTBI primer set. Each CDR3 protein gets one entry after TCRdb re-called the multiplex PCR reads with MiXCR. The sample comprises some 500,000 distinct CDR3 sequences, about 15% of which are singletons, and 17% rests with the top ten. Sequenced material: blood. The receptor set was obtained from a woman under 30 with Graves' hyperthyroidism.

This clonotype was seen many times. J is TRBJ1-2 and V is TRBV3-1; a possible D gene is TRBD1 (5 bases). The V gene lost 4 bases and the J gene lost 4 bases, with 16 bases spanning the gap. The CDR3 sequence is 15 residues long. The germline V gene has CDR1 LGHDT and CDR2 YNNKEL (reference sequence). CDR3 loop: CASSRDRAQVYGYTF. The CDR3 nucleotides are TGTGCCAGCAGCCGGGATAGGGCACAGGTCTATGGCTACACCTTC. Filled out from reference TRBV3-1 and TRBJ1-2, the complete variable domain reads DTAVSQTPKYLVTQMGNDKSIKCEQNLGHDTMYWYKQDSKKFLKIMFSYNNKELIINETVPNRFSPKSPDKAHLNLHINSLELGDSAVYFCASSRDRAQVYGYTFGSGTRLTVV.

In the case of this clonotype: A much larger clone is a single base away; this may be a read error. J is TRBJ1-1 and V is TRBV20-1, with D possibly TRBD1 on 6 matching bases. CDR1 is DFQATT, CDR2 SNEGSKA, per germline (reference sequence). The CDR3 is 14 residues long. Here the CDR3 reads CSVKRGIMNTKAFF. Written as DNA, the CDR3 is TGCAGTGTCAAAAGGGGGATCATGAACACTAAAGCTTTCTTT.

This clonotype was counted at least ten times. The rearrangement links TRBV27 to TRBJ1-4; no clear D. The CDR3 has 15 residues. Trimming pared 2 bases from V and 0 bases from J, leaving 7 bases between. Per the germline V gene, CDR1 is MNHEY and CDR2 is SMNVEV (reference sequence). The CDR3 sequence: CASSLDGATNEKLFF. The CDR3 nucleotides read TGTGCCAGCAGTTTAGATGGTGCAACTAATGAAAAACTGTTTTTT.

This chain uses TRBV20-1 with TRBJ2-2, with D unresolved. Germline CDR1 is DFQATT and CDR2 is SNEGSKA (reference sequence). The CDR3 consists of 12 residues. With 3 bases removed from V and 3 bases from J, the gap between germline ends came to 5 bases. The CDR3 reads CSASADTGELFF. CDR3 in DNA: TGCAGTGCTAGTGCCGACACCGGGGAGCTGTTTTTT.

About this clonotype: No conserved phenylalanine or tryptophan is present at the end of the CDR3, so a read error is the likely explanation. The chain links TRBV12-3 or TRBV12-4 to TRBJ1-1; the D is unclear. The CDR3 is 12 residues long. The V gene lost 10 bases and the J gene lost 1 base, with 10 bases spanning the gap. The CDR3 here is CAIREPNTEAFS. CDR3 coding DNA: TGTGCCATAAGGGAGCCGAACACTGAAGCTTTCTCT.